These 7 T cell receptor beta chains were all obtained from the same sample, sequenced in a study of blood T cell repertoires in COVID-19 (dated by TCRdb to about 2020). The protocol used for the library was the immunoSEQ multiplex PCR assay. TCRdb stores this immuneACCESS table with in-frame sequences only. Part of the clones is absent; in the studies checked, under half of the shortfall reflects unresolved V genes, and no reason is known for the rest. The sample yields about 75,000 clones; approximately 86% were counted once. The leading ten clones occupy more than 5.5% of the sample. The sequencing input was peripheral blood. Source of these receptors: a woman in her fifties or sixties with acute or convalescent COVID-19.

The rearrangement links TRBV5-5 to TRBJ1-2; D perhaps matches TRBD1 (5 bases). V dropped 4 bases and J dropped 0 bases, with 19 bases sitting between them. The CDR3 contains 17 residues. Germline CDR1 is SGHKS and CDR2 is YYEKEE (reference sequence). The DNA of the CDR3 is TGTGCCAGCAGCACAGACCACCGGGACTATTCTAACTATGGCTACACCTTC. Translated, it gives CASSTDHRDYSNYGYTF.

This clone has a handful of counts. The CDR3 here is CASKLGQGITEAFF. The CDR3 bases are TGTGCCAGTAAGCTGGGACAGGGGATAACTGAAGCTTTCTTT. This chain links TRBV19 with TRBJ1-1; 10 bases map to TRBD1. The germline gives CDR1 LNHDA, CDR2 SQIVND (reference sequence). The CDR3 is 14 amino acids. Unmatched junction bases numbered 7, after V lost 7 bases and J lost 5 bases.

The J gene is TRBJ1-4, the V gene TRBV30; D gene unclear. With 4 bases removed from V and 8 bases from J, the gap between germline ends came to 11 bases. The germline gives CDR1 GTSNPN, CDR2 SVGIG (reference sequence). CDR3 length: 12 residues. The CDR3 coding sequence is TGTGCCTGGAATCTAAAGCCGGAAAAACTGTTTTTT. Translated, it gives CAWNLKPEKLFF.

The chain has TRBV5-6 and TRBJ2-7, with 11 bases matching TRBD1. In germline, CDR1 is SGHDT, CDR2 YYEEEE. J was trimmed by 3 bases and V by 3 bases; bases with no gene match: 5. The CDR3 sequence is 15 residues long. DNA for the CDR3: TGTGCCAGCAGCTCCCGGGACAGGGGGTTCTACGAGCAGTACTTC. Translated, it gives CASSSRDRGFYEQYF.

DNA of the CDR3: TGTGCCAGCAGCTTAGAGGCAGTTTATGGCTACACCTTC. As protein: CASSLEAVYGYTF. This chain uses TRBV11-2 with TRBJ1-2; D unclear. With 0 bases removed from V and 5 bases from J, the gap between germline ends came to 7 bases. The length of the CDR3 is 13 residues. Germline assignment: CDR1 SGHAT and CDR2 FQNNGV.

This chain uses TRBV7-8 with TRBJ2-5; 9 bases fit TRBD1. CDR1 SGHVS and CDR2 FQNEAQ come from the germline V gene. V shed 5 bases and J 5 bases; nucleotides not matched to a gene: 6. The CDR3 is 14 amino acids. This CDR3 reads CASSRRTGAETQYF. The CDR3 DNA follows: TGTGCCAGCAGCCGAAGGACAGGGGCGGAGACCCAGTACTTC.

The rearrangement joins TRBV7-8 to TRBJ1-3, with D possibly matching TRBD1 (5 bases). Trimming left V 6 bases short and J 0 bases short, with 12 bases between. The CDR3 is 15 residues long. In germline, CDR1 is SGHVS, CDR2 FQNEAQ. CDR3 loop: CASRPTGVSGNTIYF. Written as DNA, the CDR3 is TGTGCCAGCAGACCAACAGGCGTCTCTGGAAACACCATATATTTT.